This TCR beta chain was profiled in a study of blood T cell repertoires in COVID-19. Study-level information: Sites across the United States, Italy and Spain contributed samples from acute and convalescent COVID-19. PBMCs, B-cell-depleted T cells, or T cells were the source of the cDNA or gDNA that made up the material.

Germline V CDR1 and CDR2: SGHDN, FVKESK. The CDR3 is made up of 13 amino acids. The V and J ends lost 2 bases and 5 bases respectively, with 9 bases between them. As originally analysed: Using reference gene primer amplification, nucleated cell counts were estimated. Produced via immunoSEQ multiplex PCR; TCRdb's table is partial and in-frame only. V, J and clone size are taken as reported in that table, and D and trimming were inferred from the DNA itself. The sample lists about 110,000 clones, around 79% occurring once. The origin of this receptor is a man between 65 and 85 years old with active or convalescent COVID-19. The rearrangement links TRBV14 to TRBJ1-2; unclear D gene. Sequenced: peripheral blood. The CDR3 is CASSQINQYGYTF. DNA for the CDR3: TGTGCCAGCAGCCAAATTAATCAGTATGGCTACACCTTC.